This T cell receptor (beta chain) emerged from a study of PD-1 blockade in mismatch repair-deficient tumors (TCRdb year 2017). General notes on the study: Between late 2013 and 2016, the trial enrolled roughly 86 consecutive patients with approximately 13 types of mismatch repair-deficient cancer, all of whom had received prior treatment and were progressing. Deep sequencing of TCR CDR3 regions was used to track tumor-associated T cell clones in peripheral blood of patients responding to PD-1 blockade.

The germline V gene (reference sequence) specifies MNHEY as CDR1 and SMNVEV as CDR2. Trimming accounts for 5 bases at V and 2 bases at J, while the number of junction bases matched to no gene is 6. The cysteine opens and the phenylalanine closes a CDR3 of 14 amino acids. The read is trimmed to its CDR3 DNA, 42 bases read in frame from base 1. Overall study outcomes, separate from this receptor: After pembrolizumab, tumor-resident clones, which were often undetectable in blood before treatment, expanded rapidly and then contracted, generally ahead of radiologic responses.

For each enrolled patient, mismatch repair deficiency was established using either polymerase chain reaction or immunohistochemistry. TCR sequencing was performed for a few patients who responded to pembrolizumab therapy. Pembrolizumab PD-1 blockade was prospectively tested in advanced mismatch repair-deficient cancers, regardless of tissue of origin, in the phase II trial. Peripheral blood T cell samples were serially collected before and at multiple times after PD-1 blockade was started. Blood sampling times were expressed in weeks after the first pembrolizumab dose. Libraries came from the immunoSEQ multiplex PCR assay. Drawn from immuneACCESS, this table holds only the in-frame rearrangements with V and J called that TCRdb kept. Clones are partly lost; checked studies trace under half to an unresolved V gene and leave the rest unexplained. In all, the sample holds some 130,000 clones, and almost 90% of those were seen once. 12% of the sample is in the top ten clones.

Concerning this clone: The target of this receptor is not known. No much larger clonotype is one base removed from it; base qualities were not supplied.

The sequence was collected from an adult with mismatch repair-deficient cancer. Sequencing used peripheral blood, obtained 72 weeks after starting pembrolizumab. This chain joins TRBV27 to TRBJ2-7; the central 7 bases match TRBD1. The CDR3 protein: CASSTKTGTYEQYF. At the DNA level, the sequence is TGTGCCAGCAGTACAAAGACAGGGACCTACGAGCAGTACTTC.